The 20 T cell receptor beta chains below were found in one sample sequenced in a study of blood T cell repertoires in COVID-19. The repertoire was sequenced with immunoSEQ multiplex PCR; TCRdb's copy has only in-frame clones and lacks some. The table lists around 330,000 clones, 85% of them singletons. Sequencing was performed on PBMCs or T cells enriched from blood (not recorded which). The receptors were gathered from a woman younger than 45 who had been exposed to COVID-19.

The rearrangement joins TRBV28 to TRBJ2-1; D perhaps matches TRBD1 (6 bases). Trimming removed 2 bases at V and 8 bases at J, with 19 bases between. The CDR3 sequence is 16 residues long. Germline V lookup: CDR1 MDHEN, CDR2 SYDVKM. Here the CDR3 DNA reads TGTGCCAGCAGTTTAGAAACTGGGGGCGGGTTGGATGAGCAGTTCTTC. Protein sequence: CASSLETGGGLDEQFF.

This clone was seen only once. The chain couples TRBV5-1 to TRBJ2-3; D is perhaps TRBD1 (5 bases). V lost 5 bases, J lost 1 base, and 20 bases lay in between. Germline V gene sequence: CDR1 SGHRS, CDR2 YFSETQ. The CDR3 spans 17 residues. The CDR3 DNA reads as TGCGCCAGCAGTTCCGGGCAAGGGGCGCGAGGCACAGATACGCAGTATTTT. Amino acids: CASSSGQGARGTDTQYF.

In this sample, this clone turned up once. The chain combines TRBV3-1 (or the pseudogene TRBV3-2) with TRBJ1-3, with 9 bases fitting TRBD1. Germline values: CDR1 LGHDT, CDR2 YNNKEL (reference sequence). CDR3 length equals 17 residues. The trim removed 4 bases at V and 3 bases at J, leaving 10 bases unmatched. CDR3 bases: TGTGCCAGCAGCCCAGCCAGTACAGGGGGCGGTGGAAACACCATATATTTT. This codes for CASSPASTGGGGNTIYF.

V gene TRBV11-3 combines with J gene TRBJ2-7, with 10 nucleotides matching TRBD1. Losses at the gene ends were 5 bases for V and 5 bases for J; bases not matched to a gene: 9. CDR3 size: 15 residues. Germline assignment: CDR1 SGHNT and CDR2 YENEEA. Here the CDR3 reads CASSLVGQGIDEQYF. Here the CDR3 DNA reads TGTGCCAGCAGCCTCGTGGGACAGGGGATCGACGAGCAGTACTTC. The whole variable domain, filled in from reference TRBV11-3 and TRBJ2-7, reads EAGVVQSPRYKIIEKKQPVAFWCNPISGHNTLYWYLQNLGQGPELLIRYENEEAVDDSQLPKDRFSAERLKGVDSTLKIQPAELGDSAVYLCASSLVGQGIDEQYFGPGTRLTVT.

J is TRBJ2-7 and V is TRBV7-9; the match to TRBD2 covers 8 bases. V dropped 5 bases and J dropped 0; count of bases not matched to a gene: 6. The CDR3 has 15 residues. CDR1 is SEHNR, CDR2 FQNEAQ, per germline (reference sequence). CDR3 sequence (DNA): TGTGCCAGCAGCCCCTGGAGCGGGAGCTCCTACGAGCAGTACTTC. It encodes CASSPWSGSSYEQYF.

The chain couples TRBV10-1 to TRBJ2-6; unclear D gene. With 4 bases removed from V and 0 bases from J, the gap between germline ends came to 10 bases. The CDR3 length is 16 residues. The germline V gene has CDR1 WNHNN and CDR2 SYGVQD (reference sequence). CDR3 sequence: CASSARRNSGANVLTF. CDR3 in DNA: TGCGCCAGCAGTGCACGGCGGAACTCTGGGGCCAACGTCCTGACTTTC.

The rearrangement links TRBV30 to TRBJ1-2, with TRBD1 matching 7 bases. Germline CDR1 is GTSNPN and CDR2 is SVGIG (reference sequence). This CDR3 is 14 amino acids long. J lost 8 bases, V lost 0 bases, and 9 bases had no gene match. CDR3 coding DNA: TGTGCCTGGAGTGTACGGAGGGGGCGGGACGGCTACACCTTC. It is translated as CAWSVRRGRDGYTF. Together with reference TRBV30 and TRBJ1-2, the CDR3 gives the full variable domain: SQTIHQWPATLVQPVGSPLSLECTVEGTSNPNLYWYRQAAGRGLQLLFYSVGIGQISSEVPQNLSASRPQDRQFILSSKKLLLSDSGFYLCAWSVRRGRDGYTFGSGTRLTVV.

The chain uses TRBV4-3 and TRBJ2-3, with D perhaps TRBD2 (7 bases). V was shortened by 5 bases and J by 4 bases, with 16 bases between the two germline ends. CDR1 and CDR2 (germline): LGHNA, YSLEER. The CDR3 totals 15 residues. CDR3 nucleotides: TGCGCCAGCAGCATGGAGGGGGGGCGCGCAGATACGCAGTATTTT. Residues: CASSMEGGRADTQYF.

This clone showed up just a few times. V usage is TRBV25-1 and J usage is TRBJ2-5; TRBD2 aligns across 8 bases. CDR1 and CDR2 from the germline V gene are MGHDK and SYGVNS. The CDR3 is made up of 16 amino acids. Losses at the gene ends were 2 bases for V and 3 bases for J; bases not matched to a gene: 8. CDR3 residues: CASSETAGGGKETQYF. The CDR3 nucleotides read TGTGCCAGCAGTGAAACCGCCGGGGGGGGAAAAGAGACCCAGTACTTC.

This clone was seen only once. This chain joins TRBV4-1 and TRBJ1-6, with D unresolved. The CDR3 consists of 15 residues. Germline V gene lookup returns CDR1 MGHRA and CDR2 YSYEKL. With 1 base removed from V and 10 bases from J, the gap between germline ends came to 14 bases. The CDR3 sequence: CASSQVGEFGSPLHF. CDR3 DNA: TGCGCCAGCAGCCAAGTCGGGGAGTTTGGGTCACCCCTCCACTTT.

V and J are TRBV6-4 and TRBJ2-5, with D possibly matching TRBD1 (5 bases). CDR1 MRHNA and CDR2 SNTAGT come from the germline V gene. This CDR3 has 14 amino acids. Trimming shortened V by 3 bases and J by 4 bases, and 12 bases separated the two germline ends. The CDR3 DNA follows: TGTGCCAGCAGTGAAGGGGCCCGGCGAGAGACCCAGTACTTC. Translated: CASSEGARRETQYF.

The CDR3 region has the DNA TGCGCCAGCAGCCAAGGGCGCGGTGGCACCGGGGAGCTGTTTTTT. Translated, it gives CASSQGRGGTGELFF. The rearrangement joins TRBV4-3 to TRBJ2-2; D is unresolved. V lost 1 base, J lost 4 bases, and 10 bases lay in between. Germline loops: CDR1 LGHNA, CDR2 YSLEER. CDR3 length equals 15 residues.

The chain employs TRBV11-1 and TRBJ1-2; weak D call: TRBD1 (5 bases). V dropped 5 bases and J dropped 2 bases, with 15 bases sitting between them. Germline values: CDR1 SGHAT, CDR2 FQDESV (reference sequence). This CDR3 is 15 amino acids long. This CDR3 reads CASSIGSSGNYGYTF. For the CDR3, the DNA is TGTGCCAGCAGCATAGGTTCGTCAGGGAACTATGGCTACACCTTC.

V and J are TRBV7-8 and TRBJ2-7, with 9 bases fitting TRBD2. CDR1 and CDR2 from the germline V gene are SGHVS and FQNEAQ. The CDR3 length is 16 residues. V lost 1 base and J lost 3; bases outside the gene matches: 7. The CDR3 sequence is CASSLEGWTSDYEQYF. As DNA, the CDR3 is TGTGCCAGCAGCTTAGAAGGTTGGACTAGCGACTACGAGCAGTACTTC.

The genes are TRBV27 and TRBJ1-6, with 9 bases fitting TRBD1. The trim removed 6 bases at V and 6 bases at J, leaving 3 bases unmatched. CDR3 length equals 14 residues. CDR1 and CDR2 (germline): MNHEY, SMNVEV (reference sequence). This CDR3 reads CASSQGQGNSPLHF. The CDR3 DNA sequence: TGTGCCAGCAGCCAGGGACAGGGTAATTCACCCCTCCACTTT.

The genes are TRBV5-1 and TRBJ2-1; D gene ambiguous. Between the trimmed V and J ends, which lost 2 bases and 0 bases, there was a span of 9 bases. The germline V gene encodes CDR1 SGHRS and CDR2 YFSETQ. CDR3 size: 15 residues. This CDR3 reads CASSLGRSSYNEQFF. The CDR3 region has the DNA TGCGCCAGCAGCTTAGGTCGGAGCTCCTACAATGAGCAGTTCTTC.

V and J are TRBV28 and TRBJ1-2; D gene uncertain. Germline values: CDR1 MDHEN, CDR2 SYDVKM. The germline V and J ends were trimmed by 5 bases and 4 bases, with 14 bases remaining between them. The CDR3 extends over 14 amino acids. The chain's CDR3 is CASSPHDSGYGYTF. DNA for the CDR3: TGTGCCAGCAGTCCACATGACTCCGGCTATGGCTACACCTTC.

J is TRBJ1-5 and V is TRBV10-3; D possibly corresponds to TRBD1 (5 bases). This CDR3 contains 15 residues. Between the trimmed V and J ends, which lost 2 bases and 1 base, there was a span of 9 bases. The V gene's germline CDR1 is ENHRY and CDR2 SYGVKD. The CDR3 DNA reads TGTGCCATCAGTGAGCGGGGGGGGAGCAATCAGCCCCAGCATTTT. Residues: CAISERGGSNQPQHF.

The chain couples TRBV5-4 to TRBJ2-5, with TRBD1 matching over 9 bases. Per germline, CDR1 SGHNT and CDR2 YYREEE (reference sequence). The junction had 8 bases not matched to a gene; V was cut back by 4 bases and J by 4 bases. CDR3 size: 15 residues. This CDR3 reads CASSPLTGGPETQYF. The CDR3 bases are TGTGCCAGCAGCCCATTGACAGGGGGACCAGAGACCCAGTACTTC.

The rearrangement uses TRBV11-2 and TRBJ2-1; weak D call: TRBD1 (5 bases). The CDR3 contains 13 residues. Germline values: CDR1 SGHAT, CDR2 FQNNGV. V lost 3 bases and J 10 bases, leaving 13 bases between the germline ends. The CDR3 region is CASSFASGNEQFF. The CDR3 DNA follows: TGTGCCAGCAGCTTCGCGTCAGGGAACGAGCAGTTCTTC.